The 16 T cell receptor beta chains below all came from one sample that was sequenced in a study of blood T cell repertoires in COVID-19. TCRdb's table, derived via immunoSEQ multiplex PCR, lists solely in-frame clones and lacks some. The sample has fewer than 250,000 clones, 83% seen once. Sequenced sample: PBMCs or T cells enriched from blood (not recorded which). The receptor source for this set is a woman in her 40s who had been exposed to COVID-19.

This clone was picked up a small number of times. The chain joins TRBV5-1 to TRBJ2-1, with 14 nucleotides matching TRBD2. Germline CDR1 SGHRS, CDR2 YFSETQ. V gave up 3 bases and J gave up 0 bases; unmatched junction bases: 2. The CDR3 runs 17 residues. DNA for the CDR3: TGCGCCAGCAGCTGGACTAGCGGGGGGCGCTCCTACAATGAGCAGTTCTTC. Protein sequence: CASSWTSGGRSYNEQFF.

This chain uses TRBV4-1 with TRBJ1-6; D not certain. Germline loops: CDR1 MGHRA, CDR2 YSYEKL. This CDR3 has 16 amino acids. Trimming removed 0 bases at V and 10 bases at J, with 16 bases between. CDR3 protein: CASSQDMAGIGSPLHF. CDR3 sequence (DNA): TGCGCCAGCAGCCAAGATATGGCAGGAATTGGATCACCCCTCCACTTT.

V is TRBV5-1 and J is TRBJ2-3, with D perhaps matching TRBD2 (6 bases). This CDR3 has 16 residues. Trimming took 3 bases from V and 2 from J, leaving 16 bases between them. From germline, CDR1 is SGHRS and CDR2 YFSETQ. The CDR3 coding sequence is TGCGCCAGCAGCTCTGGGGCTAGCGATATCACAGATACGCAGTATTTT. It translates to CASSSGASDITDTQYF.

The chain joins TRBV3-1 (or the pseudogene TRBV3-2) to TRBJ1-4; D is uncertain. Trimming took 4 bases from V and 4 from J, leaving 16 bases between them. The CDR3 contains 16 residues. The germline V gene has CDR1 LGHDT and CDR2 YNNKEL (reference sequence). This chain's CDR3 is CASSRNPRTVNEKLFF. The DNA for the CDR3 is TGTGCCAGCAGCCGGAACCCTAGAACGGTTAATGAAAAACTGTTTTTT.

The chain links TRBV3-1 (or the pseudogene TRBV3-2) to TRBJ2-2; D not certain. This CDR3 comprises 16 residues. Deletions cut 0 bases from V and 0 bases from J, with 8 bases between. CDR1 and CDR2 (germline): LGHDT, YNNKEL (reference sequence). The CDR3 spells CASSQDQVANTGELFF. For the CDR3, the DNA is TGTGCCAGCAGCCAAGATCAGGTCGCGAACACCGGGGAGCTGTTTTTT.

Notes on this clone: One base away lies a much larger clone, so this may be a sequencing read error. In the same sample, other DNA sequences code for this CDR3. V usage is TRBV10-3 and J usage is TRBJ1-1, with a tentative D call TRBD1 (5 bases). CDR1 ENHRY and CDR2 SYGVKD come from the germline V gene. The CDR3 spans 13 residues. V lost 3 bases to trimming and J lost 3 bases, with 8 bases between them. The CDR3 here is CAISESRDTEAFF. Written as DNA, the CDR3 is TGTGCCATCAGTGAATCCAGGGACACTGAAGCTTTCTTT.

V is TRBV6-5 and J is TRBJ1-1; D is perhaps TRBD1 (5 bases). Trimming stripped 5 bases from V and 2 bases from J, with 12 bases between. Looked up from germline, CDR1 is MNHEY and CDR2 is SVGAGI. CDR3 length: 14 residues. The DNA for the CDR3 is TGTGCCAGCAGTCCCTCAGGGCCCAACACTGAAGCTTTCTTT. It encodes CASSPSGPNTEAFF.

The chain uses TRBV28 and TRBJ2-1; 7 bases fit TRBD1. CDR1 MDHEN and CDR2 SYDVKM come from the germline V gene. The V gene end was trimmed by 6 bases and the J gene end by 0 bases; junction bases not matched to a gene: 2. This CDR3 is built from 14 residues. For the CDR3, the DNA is TGTGCCAGCAGCGGGACAGACTCCTACAATGAGCAGTTCTTC. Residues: CASSGTDSYNEQFF.

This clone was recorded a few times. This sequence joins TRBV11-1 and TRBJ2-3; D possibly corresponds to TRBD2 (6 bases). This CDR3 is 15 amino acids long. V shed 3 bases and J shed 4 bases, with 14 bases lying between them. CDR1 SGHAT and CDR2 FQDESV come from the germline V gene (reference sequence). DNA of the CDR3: TGTGCCAGCAGCTTGTGGTCGGGGGTCTCAGATACGCAGTATTTT. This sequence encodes CASSLWSGVSDTQYF.

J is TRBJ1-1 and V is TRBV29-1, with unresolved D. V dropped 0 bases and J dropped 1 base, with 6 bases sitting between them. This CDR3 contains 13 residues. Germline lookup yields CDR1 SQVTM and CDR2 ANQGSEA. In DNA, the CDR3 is TGCAGCGTTGAAGAACGGGGGAACACTGAAGCTTTCTTT. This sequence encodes CSVEERGNTEAFF.

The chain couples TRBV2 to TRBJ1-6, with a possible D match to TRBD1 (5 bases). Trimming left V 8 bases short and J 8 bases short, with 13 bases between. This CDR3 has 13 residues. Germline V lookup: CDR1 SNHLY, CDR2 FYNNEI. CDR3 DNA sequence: TGTGCCAGCGGGGGACCGGGGGATTCACCCCTCCACTTT. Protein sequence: CASGGPGDSPLHF.

The CDR3 region is CASRWGGSTEAFF. DNA of the CDR3: TGTGCCAGCCGATGGGGGGGGAGCACTGAAGCTTTCTTT. This rearrangement joins TRBV28 to TRBJ1-1; D is perhaps TRBD1 (5 bases). V was shortened by 8 bases and J by 4 bases, with 14 bases between the two germline ends. CDR3 length equals 13 residues. The germline V gene has CDR1 MDHEN and CDR2 SYDVKM.

CDR3: CASSIFAGMNTEAFF. CDR3 coding DNA: TGTGCCAGTAGTATATTCGCAGGTATGAACACTGAAGCTTTCTTT. V gene TRBV19 combines with J gene TRBJ1-1; the D is unclear. The CDR3 is 15 amino acids. The germline CDR1 and CDR2 sequences are LNHDA and SQIVND (reference sequence). The V end lost 2 bases, the J end lost 0 bases, and 10 bases lay between the germline ends.

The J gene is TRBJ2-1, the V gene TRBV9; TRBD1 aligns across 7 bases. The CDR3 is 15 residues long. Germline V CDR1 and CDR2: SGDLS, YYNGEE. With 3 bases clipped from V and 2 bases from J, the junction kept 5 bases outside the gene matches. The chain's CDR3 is CASSARDRPYNEQFF. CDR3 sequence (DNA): TGTGCCAGCAGCGCTCGGGACAGACCCTACAATGAGCAGTTCTTC. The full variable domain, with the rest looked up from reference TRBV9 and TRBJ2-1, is DSGVTQTPKHLITATGQRVTLRCSPRSGDLSVYWYQQSLDQGLQFLIQYYNGEERAKGNILERFSAQQFPDLHSELNLSSLELGDSALYFCASSARDRPYNEQFFGPGTRLTVL.

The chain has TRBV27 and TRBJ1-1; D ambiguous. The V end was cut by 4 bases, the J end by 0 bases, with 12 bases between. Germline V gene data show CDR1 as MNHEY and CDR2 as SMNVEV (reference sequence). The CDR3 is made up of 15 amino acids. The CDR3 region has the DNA TGTGCCAGCAGTTCCCTCGGTAGTATGAACACTGAAGCTTTCTTT. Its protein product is CASSSLGSMNTEAFF.

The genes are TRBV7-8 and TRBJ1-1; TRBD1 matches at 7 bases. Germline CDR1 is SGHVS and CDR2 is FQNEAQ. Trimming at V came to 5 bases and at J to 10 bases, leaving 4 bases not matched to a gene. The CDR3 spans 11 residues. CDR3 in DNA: TGTGCCAGCAGCCCAGGGGGAGGAGCTTTCTTT. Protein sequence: CASSPGGGAFF.